These T cell receptor beta chains were read from a single sample in a study of cytomegalovirus exposure and HLA in healthy donors. Clones were read by immunoSEQ multiplex PCR, and TCRdb kept only the in-frame ones, dropping some. The sample has tens of thousands of clones, roughly 69% seen once; the top ten hold roughly 6.8%. The sequenced sample was PBMCs. Receptors originate from a woman aged 25 to 39 in good health and CMV-seronegative. CDR3s include the opening cysteine and the closing phenylalanine or tryptophan. Each record gives: D gene, J gene, clone size, V gene, CDR3 protein, CDR3 DNA. A D gene is named only where the DNA matches it firmly. Clone sizes are given selectively: once, few, many, or a class where the clone is expanded.

>.|TRBJ1-2|.|TRBV7-8
CASSREGEGYGYTF
TGTGCCAGCAGCCGAGAGGGGGAGGGCTATGGCTACACCTTC
>.|TRBJ2-7|once|TRBV7-2
CASSAGQPRSSSYEQYF
TGTGCCAGCAGCGCAGGACAACCTCGGAGTAGTTCCTACGAGCAGTACTTC
>.|TRBJ2-7|.|TRBV5-1
CASKPERGTYEQYF
TGCGCCAGCAAGCCCGAGAGGGGGACCTACGAGCAGTACTTC
>.|TRBJ1-5|.|TRBV5-6
CASSLADSLNQPQHF
TGTGCCAGCAGCTTGGCTGACAGTTTGAATCAGCCCCAGCATTTT
>TRBD1|TRBJ1-1|.|TRBV7-9
CASSQDRDWAFF
TGTGCCAGCAGCCAGGACAGGGATTGGGCTTTCTTT
>.|TRBJ1-2|.|TRBV29-1
CSVATGIYYGYTF
TGCAGCGTTGCCACAGGTATCTACTATGGCTACACCTTC
>.|TRBJ1-5|.|TRBV7-8
CASSLVSGDVGNQPQHF
TGTGCCAGCAGCTTAGTCTCCGGGGATGTTGGGAATCAGCCCCAGCATTTT
>TRBD1|TRBJ1-1|.|TRBV2
CASWHRGKRSEAFF
TGTGCCAGCTGGCACAGGGGAAAAAGGTCTGAAGCTTTCTTT
>.|TRBJ1-1|.|TRBV9
CASSVSGGGTEAFF
TGTGCCAGCAGCGTCAGCGGGGGAGGGACTGAAGCTTTCTTT
>.|TRBJ2-7|few|TRBV2
CASSGQAYEQYF
TGTGCCAGTTCAGGGCAGGCCTACGAGCAGTACTTC
>.|TRBJ2-3|.|TRBV7-9
CASSFRQASTDTQYF
TGTGCCAGCAGCTTTCGACAGGCTAGCACAGATACGCAGTATTTT
>.|TRBJ2-1|few|TRBV5-4
CASSLTGNEYNEQFF
TGTGCCAGCAGCTTGACAGGGAACGAGTACAATGAGCAGTTCTTC
>.|TRBJ2-7|.|TRBV7-2
CASSLGPSRLGQYSYEQYF
TGTGCCAGCAGCTTAGGGCCGTCCCGATTGGGGCAGTACTCCTACGAGCAGTACTTC
>.|TRBJ1-2|.|TRBV6-1
CATLWGGNGYTF
TGTGCCACCTTGTGGGGGGGCAATGGCTACACCTTC
>.|TRBJ1-6|.|TRBV4-1
CASSQDPISRGSPLHF
TGCGCCAGCAGCCAGGACCCAATTTCCAGGGGTTCACCCCTCCACTTT
>TRBD2|TRBJ2-7|.|TRBV7-2
CASSSGSGGPYYEQYF
TGTGCCAGCAGCTCCGGTAGCGGGGGGCCTTATTACGAGCAGTACTTC
>.|TRBJ2-1|.|TRBV29-1
CSVEDPGQDSYNEQFF
TGCAGCGTTGAAGACCCGGGACAAGACTCCTACAATGAGCAGTTCTTC
>.|TRBJ2-4|.|TRBV11-2
CASSLTRIAKNIQYF
TGTGCCAGCAGCTTAACTAGAATAGCCAAAAACATTCAGTACTTC
>.|TRBJ1-2|.|TRBV4-3
CASSQEDRETYGYTF
TGCGCCAGCAGCCAAGAGGACAGAGAAACCTATGGCTACACCTTC
>.|TRBJ1-3|few|TRBV18
CASSRSLENTIYF
TGTGCCAGCTCACGGTCACTCGAAAACACCATATATTTT
>.|TRBJ1-1|few|TRBV27
CASSQRNREAFF
TGTGCCAGCAGTCAGCGCAACAGGGAAGCTTTCTTT
>.|TRBJ1-2|.|TRBV28
CASSLNSGQYFSYGYTF
TGTGCCAGCAGTTTAAATTCCGGACAGTACTTTAGCTATGGCTACACCTTC
>.|TRBJ2-3|.|TRBV2
CASRGRPTDTQYF
TGTGCCAGCAGGGGCCGGCCCACAGATACGCAGTATTTT
>TRBD1|TRBJ2-5|.|TRBV5-1
CASSSGTGGTQYF
TGCGCCAGCAGCTCCGGGACAGGAGGGACCCAGTACTTC
>TRBD1|TRBJ1-2|few|TRBV29-1
CSVRDRGPMGYTF
TGCAGCGTTCGGGACAGGGGGCCGATGGGCTACACCTTC
>TRBD2|TRBJ2-1|.|TRBV7-8
CASSLMRPTSGGARNEQFF
TGTGCCAGCAGCCTAATGAGGCCGACTAGCGGGGGGGCGAGGAATGAGCAGTTCTTC
>TRBD2|TRBJ2-1|.|TRBV28
CASSGGLAGRFNEQFF
TGTGCCAGCAGTGGGGGACTAGCGGGGAGGTTCAATGAGCAGTTCTTC
>TRBD1|TRBJ1-3|.|TRBV6-1
CASSGGQVFSGNTIYF
TGTGCCAGCAGTGGCGGACAGGTCTTCTCTGGAAACACCATATATTTT
>TRBD1|TRBJ2-4|.|TRBV7-9
CASSPQGQGANIQYF
TGTGCCAGCAGCCCCCAAGGACAGGGGGCGAACATTCAGTACTTC
>TRBD1|TRBJ1-1|.|TRBV2
CASRGTQGGTEAFF
TGTGCCAGCAGGGGAACACAGGGGGGCACTGAAGCTTTCTTT
>.|TRBJ2-3|.|TRBV18
CASSPQRTDTQYF
TGTGCCAGCTCCCCACAGCGTACAGATACGCAGTATTTT
>TRBD2|TRBJ2-2|.|TRBV10-3
CAISENSGGEATGELFF
TGTGCCATCAGTGAGAATAGCGGGGGGGAGGCCACCGGGGAGCTGTTTTTT
>.|TRBJ2-1|.|TRBV5-6
CASSPSVTYEQFF
TGTGCCAGCAGCCCGTCAGTCACGTATGAGCAGTTCTTC
>TRBD1|TRBJ1-2|.|TRBV19
CASSTSWTGSYGYTF
TGTGCCAGTAGTACATCTTGGACAGGGAGCTATGGCTACACCTTC
>TRBD1|TRBJ2-1|.|TRBV10-1
CASSEHSGGNEQFF
TGCGCCAGCAGTGAGCATTCAGGGGGCAATGAGCAGTTCTTC
>.|TRBJ2-1|few|TRBV5-1
CASRLNNEQFF
TGCGCCAGCAGACTGAACAATGAGCAGTTCTTC
>.|TRBJ1-5|.|TRBV5-1
CASSSGGGNQPQHF
TGCGCCAGCAGCTCGGGAGGGGGCAATCAGCCCCAGCATTTT
>.|TRBJ1-1|once|TRBV2
CASSENTVLDTEAFF
TGTGCCAGCAGTGAAAATACGGTATTGGACACTGAAGCTTTCTTT
>TRBD2|TRBJ2-5|.|TRBV11-2
CASSSLAGVQETQYF
TGTGCCAGCAGCTCCTTAGCGGGTGTCCAAGAGACCCAGTACTTC
>.|TRBJ1-1|.|TRBV10-3
CAISEPSKGGTEAFF
TGTGCCATCAGTGAACCCTCAAAGGGGGGGACTGAAGCTTTCTTT
>TRBD1|TRBJ2-2|.|TRBV7-2
CASSRRQGHTGELFF
TGTGCCAGCAGTAGGAGACAGGGGCACACCGGGGAGCTGTTTTTT
>.|TRBJ1-2|.|TRBV6-4
CASSSSGYYGYTF
TGTGCCAGCAGTTCCTCAGGATACTATGGCTACACCTTC
>TRBD1|TRBJ1-1|.|TRBV27
CASSPVTGGAFF
TGTGCCAGCAGTCCTGTGACAGGGGGAGCTTTCTTT
>TRBD1|TRBJ1-3|once|TRBV7-9
CASSMGQLTGNTIYF
TGTGCCAGCAGCATGGGACAGCTAACTGGAAACACCATATATTTT
>.|TRBJ2-1|.|TRBV7-3
CASSSGGPQFF
TGTGCCAGCAGCTCAGGTGGCCCGCAGTTCTTC
>.|TRBJ2-2|few|TRBV7-3
CASSSPPEYTGELFF
TGTGCCAGCAGCTCGCCCCCTGAGTACACCGGGGAGCTGTTTTTT
>.|TRBJ1-5|.|TRBV18
CASSPADFQPQHF
TGTGCCAGCTCACCCGCAGATTTTCAGCCCCAGCATTTT
>TRBD1|TRBJ1-5|.|TRBV6-1
CASSEAFPGSGGTNQPQHF
TGTGCCAGCAGTGAAGCCTTCCCCGGGTCAGGGGGCACCAATCAGCCCCAGCATTTT
>TRBD1|TRBJ2-6|.|TRBV28
CASSSYREQGAYGANVLTF
TGTGCCAGCAGTTCCTATAGAGAACAGGGGGCGTACGGGGCCAACGTCCTGACTTTC
>.|TRBJ1-2|.|TRBV19
CASSINRRFNYGYTF
TGTGCCAGTAGTATTAACAGACGATTTAACTATGGCTACACCTTC
>TRBD2|TRBJ2-3|.|TRBV7-9
CASSSSGSTDTQYF
TGTGCCAGCAGCTCTAGCGGGAGCACAGATACGCAGTATTTT
>TRBD1|TRBJ1-4|.|TRBV6-1
CASSEWQGAGNEKLFF
TGTGCCAGCAGTGAATGGCAGGGGGCTGGTAATGAAAAACTGTTTTTT
>.|TRBJ1-1|.|TRBV6-1
CASSQYLEMVTEAFF
TGTGCCAGCAGTCAGTACTTGGAGATGGTCACTGAAGCTTTCTTT
>.|TRBJ1-2|.|TRBV21-1
CASSKVRQFYGYTF
TGTGCCAGCAGCAAAGTTAGACAGTTTTATGGCTACACCTTC